The 15 T cell receptor beta chains in this list originate from one sample, sequenced in a study of T cell repertoires in cytomegalovirus infection. TCRdb re-called the reads through MiXCR, storing one row per CDR3 protein. Altogether about 330,000 distinct CDR3 sequences are present, more than 8% being singletons, with the ten largest covering 3.5% to 4.5%. Source material: PBMCs. The receptors shown here come from a human donor in good health (CMV status not recorded). Some clones in this sample may be carry-over from other donors' samples.

There are a few counts of this clonotype. The chain carries TRBV2 and TRBJ2-6; D uncertain. V was shortened by 4 bases and J by 2 bases, with 6 bases between the two germline ends. Per the germline V gene, CDR1 is SNHLY and CDR2 is FYNNEI. CDR3 length: 14 residues. CDR3 sequence: CASSAVAGANVLTF. The CDR3 nucleotides read TGTGCCAGCAGTGCGGTGGCTGGGGCCAACGTCCTGACTTTC.

This clonotype was observed at least ten times. The chain links TRBV28 to TRBJ1-5; D uncertain. V was trimmed by 3 bases and J by 7 bases, leaving 7 bases between them. CDR1 is MDHEN and CDR2 is SYDVKM in the germline V gene. The CDR3 has 12 residues. The CDR3 is CASSFHPQPQHF. The CDR3 DNA reads TGTGCCAGCAGTTTTCATCCACAGCCCCAGCATTTT.

The rearrangement uses TRBV12-3 or TRBV12-4 and TRBJ2-5, with D perhaps TRBD1 (5 bases). The CDR3 spans 13 residues. V was shortened by 3 bases and J by 5 bases, with 10 bases between the two germline ends. As DNA, the CDR3 is TGTGCCAGCAGTTTCCCAGGGCTGGAGACCCAGTACTTC. Translation gives CASSFPGLETQYF.

This clonotype was recorded many times. The V and J genes are TRBV5-8 and TRBJ2-2, with TRBD1 identical over 9 bases. From germline, CDR1 is SGHTS and CDR2 YDEGEE. The CDR3 consists of 14 residues. The junction had 3 bases not matched to a gene; V was cut back by 3 bases and J by 6 bases. The CDR3 reads CASSSDRGSGELFF. CDR3 sequence (DNA): TGTGCCAGCAGCTCCGACAGGGGGTCCGGGGAGCTGTTTTTT.

This clonotype was observed at least ten times. The chain has TRBV7-9 and TRBJ2-3; D not resolved. The V gene lost 5 bases and the J gene lost 0 bases, with 9 bases spanning the gap. Germline V gene lookup returns CDR1 SEHNR and CDR2 FQNEAQ (reference sequence). The length of the CDR3 is 14 residues. CDR3 region: CASSRRESTDTQYF. As DNA, the CDR3 is TGTGCCAGCAGCCGCAGAGAAAGCACAGATACGCAGTATTTT.

Only a few counts were recorded for this clonotype. The genes are TRBV6-1 and TRBJ2-2; 7 nucleotides agree with TRBD2. Germline V gene lookup returns CDR1 MNHNS and CDR2 SASEGT. The ends lost 8 bases at V and 7 bases at J; junction bases unmatched: 10. CDR3 length equals 14 residues. The CDR3 bases are TGTGCCAGCTCGTGGCGGGAGAATATCGGGGAGCTGTTTTTT. Protein sequence: CASSWRENIGELFF.

The chain employs TRBV28 and TRBJ2-1; TRBD2 matches 9 bases. The length of the CDR3 is 14 residues. Trimming took 1 base from V and 6 from J; bases not matched to a gene: 1. The V gene's germline CDR1 is MDHEN and CDR2 SYDVKM. CDR3 loop: CASSLSTSGNEQFF. Written as DNA, the CDR3 is TGTGCCAGCAGTTTATCGACTAGCGGCAATGAGCAGTTCTTC.

This clonotype was counted only a few times. The genes are TRBV11-2 and TRBJ2-3; D remains unclear. Germline lookup yields CDR1 SGHAT and CDR2 FQNNGV. V lost 1 base to trimming and J lost 2 bases, with 7 bases between them. This CDR3 has 14 amino acids. This CDR3 is CASSLGATTDTQYF. CDR3 in DNA: TGTGCCAGCAGCTTAGGGGCCACCACAGATACGCAGTATTTT.

This clonotype was picked up many times. The chain couples TRBV5-1 to TRBJ1-2; D gene unclear. CDR1 is SGHRS, CDR2 YFSETQ, per germline. This CDR3 is 15 amino acids long. The ends were cut back, 0 bases at V and 8 bases at J, with 17 bases in the middle. The CDR3 is CASSLEAAAGIGYTF. DNA for the CDR3: TGCGCCAGCAGCTTGGAGGCGGCCGCCGGTATAGGCTACACCTTC.

Ten or more counts support this clonotype. The V and J genes are TRBV7-2 and TRBJ2-5, with 11 bases that match TRBD2. J gave up 2 bases and V 5 bases, and 13 bases lay outside the gene matches. The CDR3 contains 18 residues. CDR1 is SGHTA and CDR2 is FQGNSA in the germline V gene. In nucleotides, the CDR3 is TGTGCCAGCAGCCCAGGAATTAGCGGGGGGGCCAAACAAGAGACCCAGTACTTC. It codes for CASSPGISGGAKQETQYF.

The chain couples TRBV7-2 to TRBJ2-5; D perhaps matches TRBD2 (6 bases). Deletions cut 1 base from V and 4 bases from J, with 19 bases between. The germline V gene encodes CDR1 SGHTA and CDR2 FQGNSA. The CDR3 covers 17 residues. For the CDR3, the DNA is TGTGCCAGCAGCTTAGTGACGGGTCGGTACGGGAGAGAGACCCAGTACTTC. Its translation is CASSLVTGRYGRETQYF. Based on the CDR3 plus reference TRBV7-2 and TRBJ2-5, the full variable domain is GAGVSQSPSNKVTEKGKDVELRCDPISGHTALYWYRQSLGQGLEFLIYFQGNSAPDKSGLPSDRFSAERTGGSVSTLTIQRTQQEDSAVYLCASSLVTGRYGRETQYFGPGTRLLVL.

The chain recombines TRBV6-6 with TRBJ1-5, with unresolved D. V was shortened by 2 bases and J by 6 bases, with 11 bases between the two germline ends. Germline V gene lookup returns CDR1 MNHNY and CDR2 SVGAGI (reference sequence). The CDR3 length is 14 residues. The CDR3 is CASSYSEMSQPQHF. CDR3 nucleotide sequence: TGTGCCAGCAGTTACAGTGAAATGAGTCAGCCCCAGCATTTT.

This clonotype occurred many times. The chain uses TRBV25-1 and TRBJ2-7, with 7 bases aligning to TRBD2. This CDR3 has 16 amino acids. Germline V gene data show CDR1 as MGHDK and CDR2 as SYGVNS. Trimming took 2 bases from V and 4 from J; bases not matched to a gene: 11. The CDR3 DNA sequence: TGTGCCAGCAGTGAACCCCTGGTTTGGGGGGGATACGAGCAGTACTTC. It is translated as CASSEPLVWGGYEQYF.

The genes are TRBV7-3 and TRBJ2-3; D call uncertain. V was cut by 1 base and J by 4 bases, with 9 bases left in between. The CDR3 consists of 14 residues. Germline V gives CDR1 SGHTA, CDR2 FQGTGA. The DNA of the CDR3 is TGTGCCAGCAGCTTAATGGTATCGGCAGATACGCAGTATTTT. It is translated as CASSLMVSADTQYF.

The rearrangement links TRBV11-2 to TRBJ1-1; D is ambiguous. The germline gives CDR1 SGHAT, CDR2 FQNNGV. The ends were cut back, 8 bases at V and 4 bases at J, with 11 bases in the middle. The CDR3 is 12 amino acids. CDR3 DNA sequence: TGTGCCAGCTTACCGGTGGGCACTGAAGCTTTCTTT. Translating it yields CASLPVGTEAFF. The full variable domain, with the rest looked up from reference TRBV11-2 and TRBJ1-1, is EAGVAQSPRYKIIEKRQSVAFWCNPISGHATLYWYQQILGQGPKLLIQFQNNGVVDDSQLPKDRFSAERLKGVDSTLKIQPAKLEDSAVYLCASLPVGTEAFFGQGTRLTVV.